These 18 T cell receptor beta chains came from one sample sequenced in a study of PD-1 blockade in classical Hodgkin lymphoma (TCRdb year 2020). Libraries were built with the immunoSEQ multiplex PCR assay. What TCRdb holds here is the immuneACCESS table cut down to in-frame rearrangements. Part of the clones is not present; checked against another copy, under half of the missing clones reflect an unresolved V gene, and the others are unexplained. In this sample the table shows approximately 52,000 clones, roughly 86% of which occur a single time. Together, the top ten hold approximately 6.8% of the sample. Taken with the paper, the label for time point translates to: cycle 4 day 1 (C4D1), after 6 weeks of nivolumab. All trial patients had relapsed after autologous stem cell transplantation, with cohorts A, B and C differing in prior brentuximab vedotin exposure. The starting material was peripheral blood mononuclear cells (PBMCs), obtained before the fourth cycle of nivolumab. Source of these receptors: a human donor with classical Hodgkin lymphoma.

The rearrangement joins TRBV4-3 to TRBJ1-2; 8 bases fit TRBD1. J lost 4 bases, V lost 0 bases, and 7 bases had no gene match. The V gene's germline CDR1 is LGHNA and CDR2 YSLEER. This CDR3 spans 16 amino acids. The CDR3 DNA is TGCGCCAGCAGCCAAGATCTTACAGGGGGAGGCTATGGCTACACCTTC. Residues: CASSQDLTGGGYGYTF.

The chain carries TRBV20-1 and TRBJ2-5, with D tentatively TRBD2 (5 bases). The CDR3 is 11 residues long. V lost 6 bases and J lost 5, with 10 bases in between. The V gene's germline CDR1 is DFQATT and CDR2 SNEGSKA (reference sequence). DNA of the CDR3: TGCAGTGCGGCGTCGGGGGAGACCCAGTACTTC. Its protein product is CSAASGETQYF.

The genes are TRBV10-3 and TRBJ2-6, with D possibly being TRBD1 (6 bases). This CDR3 spans 19 amino acids. Deletions cut 0 bases from V and 12 bases from J, with 27 bases between. Per germline, CDR1 ENHRY and CDR2 SYGVKD. CDR3 loop: CAISESHPTDRPEVSVLTF. The DNA of the CDR3 is TGTGCCATCAGTGAGTCACACCCCACCGACAGGCCTGAAGTGAGCGTCCTGACTTTC.

The chain carries TRBV15 and TRBJ2-2; D is perhaps TRBD1 (6 bases). The CDR3 has 15 amino acids. Germline values: CDR1 LNHNV, CDR2 YYDKDF (reference sequence). V was trimmed by 6 bases and J by 1 base, leaving 12 bases between them. CDR3 loop: CATSPGHKNTGELFF. The DNA for the CDR3 is TGTGCCACCAGTCCGGGACACAAGAACACCGGGGAGCTGTTTTTT.

The rearrangement uses TRBV6-5 and TRBJ1-6; TRBD1 agrees at 7 bases. CDR3 length: 15 residues. Trimming cost V 5 bases and J 9 bases; bases outside gene matches: 10. The germline V gene encodes CDR1 MNHEY and CDR2 SVGAGI. The CDR3 DNA is TGTGCCAGCAGTACCATGACAGGGCTTGGTTCACCCCTCCACTTT. The encoded protein is CASSTMTGLGSPLHF.

This chain uses TRBV9 with TRBJ1-2, with a tentative D call TRBD1 (6 bases). The CDR3 covers 15 residues. CDR1 and CDR2 from the germline V gene are SGDLS and YYNGEE. The germline V and J ends were trimmed by 0 bases and 2 bases, with 11 bases remaining between them. The CDR3 region is CASSVEQGINYGYTF. The CDR3 bases are TGTGCCAGCAGCGTAGAACAGGGTATAAACTATGGCTACACCTTC.

V is TRBV10-3 and J is TRBJ1-5, with D hard to call. Between the trimmed V and J ends, which lost 0 bases and 9 bases, there was a span of 12 bases. The CDR3 runs to 14 residues. In germline, CDR1 is ENHRY, CDR2 SYGVKD. The CDR3: CAISESTVGGPQHF. DNA for the CDR3: TGTGCCATCAGTGAGTCAACGGTGGGTGGGCCCCAGCATTTT.

This rearrangement joins TRBV27 to TRBJ1-2, with 10 bases lining up with TRBD1. J was trimmed by 7 bases and V by 8 bases; bases with no gene match: 10. Germline V gives CDR1 MNHEY, CDR2 SMNVEV (reference sequence). The CDR3 has 14 amino acids. CDR3 sequence: CASSRSGQGFGYTF. CDR3 DNA: TGTGCCAGCTCTCGGTCGGGACAGGGGTTTGGCTACACCTTC.

This chain joins TRBV2 and TRBJ2-1, with TRBD2 matching 8 bases. Germline V gene data show CDR1 as SNHLY and CDR2 as FYNNEI. The CDR3 sequence is 15 residues long. V gave up 7 bases and J gave up 5 bases; unmatched junction bases: 10. This chain's CDR3 is CASIVVLGGDNEQFF. The CDR3 bases are TGTGCCAGCATAGTAGTTCTCGGGGGGGACAATGAGCAGTTCTTC. Complete variable domain (other parts from reference TRBV2 and TRBJ2-1): EPEVTQTPSHQVTQMGQEVILRCVPISNHLYFYWYRQILGQKVEFLVSFYNNEISEKSEIFDDQFSVERPDGSNFTLKIRSTKLEDSAMYFCASIVVLGGDNEQFFGPGTRLTVL.

The V call is TRBV27, the J call TRBJ2-7; possible D gene TRBD2, 7 bases. The V end was cut by 8 bases, the J end by 0 bases, with 14 bases between. CDR1 MNHEY and CDR2 SMNVEV come from the germline V gene (reference sequence). The CDR3 runs to 14 residues. The CDR3 reads CASSPGGASYEQYF. CDR3 in DNA: TGTGCCAGCTCCCCTGGGGGGGCCTCCTACGAGCAGTACTTC.

V and J are TRBV9 and TRBJ2-7; no firm D call. The CDR3 is made up of 13 amino acids. V was clipped by 2 bases and J by 5 bases, with 11 bases between them. Per germline, CDR1 SGDLS and CDR2 YYNGEE. This CDR3 reads CASSVEGLNEQYF. The CDR3 DNA reads as TGTGCCAGCAGCGTTGAAGGTTTGAACGAGCAGTACTTC.

The rearrangement uses TRBV19 and TRBJ1-1, with D possibly being TRBD1 (6 bases). The length of the CDR3 is 15 residues. Trimming shortened V by 3 bases and J by 0 bases, and 11 bases separated the two germline ends. Germline V gene sequence: CDR1 LNHDA, CDR2 SQIVND (reference sequence). The CDR3 sequence is CASSIQGTVNTEAFF. The CDR3 DNA sequence: TGTGCCAGTAGTATTCAGGGGACTGTGAACACTGAAGCTTTCTTT.

The chain joins TRBV9 to TRBJ2-2, with a weak D call TRBD2 (5 bases). The CDR3 runs 13 residues. The V gene's germline CDR1 is SGDLS and CDR2 YYNGEE. V shed 1 base and J shed 4 bases, with 5 bases lying between them. CDR3 DNA sequence: TGTGCCAGCAGCGTACGGGGCACCGGGGAGCTGTTTTTT. This gives the protein CASSVRGTGELFF.

This rearrangement joins TRBV6-5 to TRBJ1-1; D unclear. Looked up from germline, CDR1 is MNHEY and CDR2 is SVGAGI. V lost 2 bases and J 2 bases, leaving 9 bases between the germline ends. The CDR3 sequence is 14 residues long. The CDR3: CASSYTVGNTEAFF. In nucleotides, the CDR3 is TGTGCCAGCAGTTACACAGTCGGAAACACTGAAGCTTTCTTT.

This clone turned up a few times. V is TRBV2 and J is TRBJ1-5, with D possibly matching TRBD1 (6 bases). The CDR3 has 15 residues. The V and J ends lost 4 bases and 2 bases respectively, with 12 bases between them. Germline-derived CDR1 and CDR2 are SNHLY and FYNNEI. The CDR3 spells CASSGQGFGNQPQHF. CDR3 DNA sequence: TGTGCCAGCAGTGGCCAGGGGTTTGGCAATCAGCCCCAGCATTTT.

The gene calls are TRBV5-5 and TRBJ2-3, with a tentative D call TRBD2 (6 bases). Germline V gene sequence: CDR1 SGHKS, CDR2 YYEKEE (reference sequence). V lost 1 base and J 1 base, leaving 10 bases between the germline ends. The CDR3 extends over 15 amino acids. CDR3 sequence: CASSLMSSGTDTQYF. The CDR3 nucleotides read TGTGCCAGCAGCTTGATGTCTAGCGGCACAGATACGCAGTATTTT.

The chain is built from TRBV29-1 and TRBJ2-7; 9 bases align to TRBD1. The V gene end was trimmed by 1 base and the J gene end by 2 bases; junction bases not matched to a gene: 0. Germline lookup yields CDR1 SQVTM and CDR2 ANQGSEA. The CDR3 loop spans 13 amino acids. The chain's CDR3 is CSVEGQGAYEQYF. The CDR3 region has the DNA TGCAGCGTTGAAGGACAGGGGGCCTACGAGCAGTACTTC.

The chain couples TRBV6-5 to TRBJ1-6; a weak D match, TRBD1 (6 bases). There are 14 residues in the CDR3. The V and J ends lost 9 bases and 12 bases respectively, with 21 bases between them. The germline CDR1 and CDR2 sequences are MNHEY and SVGAGI. The CDR3 DNA follows: TGTGCCAGTATCAGACAGGTGGGATGGGGACCCCTCCACTTT. Its protein is CASIRQVGWGPLHF.